This T cell receptor beta chain was identified during a study of metastatic and nonmetastatic thyroid tumors. Study information: Where malignant and benign thyroid patients were concerned, repertoires were compared across blood and tumor or nodule tissue.

No treatment of any kind had been given to any patient before thyroid surgery. TCRdb called clones again from the PCR reads with MiXCR. The sample consists of about 28,000 clones, roughly 20% of them appearing once. With regard to this clone: Antigen: not known. A read error may account for a junction end that differs from germline.

The CDR3 extends over 17 amino acids. Germline CDR1 is LNHNV and CDR2 is YYDKDF (reference sequence). General study points: Reported TCR beta diversity, measured in blood and tumor, was significantly higher for malignant thyroid tumors than for benign nodules.

V gene TRBV15 combines with J gene TRBJ2-2, with no clear D. Sequencing was carried out using blood. This sequence originates from a female donor with papillary thyroid cancer or a benign thyroid nodule (not recorded which). Some clones in this sample may be carry-over from other donors' samples. The CDR3 DNA follows: TGTGTCACCAGCAGGTTGGGCATCACCCGCAACACCGGAGAGCTGTTTTTT. Translation: CVTSRLGITRNTGELFF. Combining the CDR3 with reference TRBV15 and TRBJ2-2 gives the whole variable domain DAMVIQNPRYQVTQFGKPVTLSCSQTLNHNVMYWYQQKSSQAPKLLFHYYDKDFNNEADTPDNFQSRRPNTSFCFLDIRSPGLGDTAMYLCVTSRLGITRNTGELFFGEGSRLTVL.